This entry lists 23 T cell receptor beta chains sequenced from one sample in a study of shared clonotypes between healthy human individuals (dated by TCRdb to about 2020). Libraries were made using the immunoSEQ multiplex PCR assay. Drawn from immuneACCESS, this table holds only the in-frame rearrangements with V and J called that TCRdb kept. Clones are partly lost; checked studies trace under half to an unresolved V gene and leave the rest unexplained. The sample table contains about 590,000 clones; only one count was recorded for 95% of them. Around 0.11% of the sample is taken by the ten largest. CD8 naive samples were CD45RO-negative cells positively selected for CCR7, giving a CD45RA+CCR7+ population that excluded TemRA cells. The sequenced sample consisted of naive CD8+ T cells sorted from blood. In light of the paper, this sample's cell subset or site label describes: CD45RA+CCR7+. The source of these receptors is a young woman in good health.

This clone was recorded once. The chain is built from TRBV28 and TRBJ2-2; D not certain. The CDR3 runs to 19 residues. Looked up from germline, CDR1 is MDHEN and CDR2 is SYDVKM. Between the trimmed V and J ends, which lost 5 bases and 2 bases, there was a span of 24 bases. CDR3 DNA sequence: TGTGCCAGCAGTACATCCCCCTCGAGCGCACCATTAAACACCGGGGAGCTGTTTTTT. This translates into CASSTSPSSAPLNTGELFF.

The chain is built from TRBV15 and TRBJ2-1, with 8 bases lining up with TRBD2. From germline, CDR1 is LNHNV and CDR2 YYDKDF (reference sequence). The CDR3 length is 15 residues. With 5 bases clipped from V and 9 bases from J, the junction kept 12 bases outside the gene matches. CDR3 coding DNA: TGTGCCACCAGCGGACCGGGGAGACTAGCGCCTGAGCAGTTCTTC. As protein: CATSGPGRLAPEQFF.

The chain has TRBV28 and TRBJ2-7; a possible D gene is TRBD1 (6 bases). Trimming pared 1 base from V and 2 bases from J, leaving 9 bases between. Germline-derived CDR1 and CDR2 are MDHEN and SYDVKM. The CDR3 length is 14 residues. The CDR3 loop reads CASSLFPGAYEQYF. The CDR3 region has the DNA TGTGCCAGCAGTTTATTTCCAGGGGCCTACGAGCAGTACTTC.

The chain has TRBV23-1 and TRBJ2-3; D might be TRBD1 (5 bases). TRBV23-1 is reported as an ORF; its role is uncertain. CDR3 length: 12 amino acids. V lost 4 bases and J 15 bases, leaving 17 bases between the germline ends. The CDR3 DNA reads TGCGCCAGCAGTCCGGACATGAATGGGGCCTATTTT. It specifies CASSPDMNGAYF.

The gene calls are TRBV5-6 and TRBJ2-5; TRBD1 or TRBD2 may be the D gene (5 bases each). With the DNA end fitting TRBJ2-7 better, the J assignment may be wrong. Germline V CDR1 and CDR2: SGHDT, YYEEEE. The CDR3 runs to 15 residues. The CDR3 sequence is CASSLGFLGTYEQYF. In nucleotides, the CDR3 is TGTGCCAGCAGCTTGGGCTTTTTGGGGACGTACGAGCAGTACTTC.

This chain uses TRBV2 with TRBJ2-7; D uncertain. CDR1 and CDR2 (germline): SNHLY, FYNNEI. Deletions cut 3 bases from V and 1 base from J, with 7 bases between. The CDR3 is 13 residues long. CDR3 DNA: TGTGCCAGCAGTGAGCCGTCGTCCTACGAGCAGTACTTC. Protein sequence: CASSEPSSYEQYF.

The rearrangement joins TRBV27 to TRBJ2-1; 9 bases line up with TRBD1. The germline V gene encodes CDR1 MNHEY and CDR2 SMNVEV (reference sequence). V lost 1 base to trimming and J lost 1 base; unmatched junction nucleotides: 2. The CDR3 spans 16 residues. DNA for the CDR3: TGTGCCAGCAGTTTATTGGGACAGGGATCCTACAATGAGCAGTTCTTC. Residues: CASSLLGQGSYNEQFF.

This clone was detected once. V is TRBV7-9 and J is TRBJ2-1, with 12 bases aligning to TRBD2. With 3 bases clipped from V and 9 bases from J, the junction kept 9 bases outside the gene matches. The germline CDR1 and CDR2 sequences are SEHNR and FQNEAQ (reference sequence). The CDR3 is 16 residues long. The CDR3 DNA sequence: TGTGCCAGCAGCTTTGATTCTAGCGGGAGGGCCACTGAGCAGTTCTTC. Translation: CASSFDSSGRATEQFF.

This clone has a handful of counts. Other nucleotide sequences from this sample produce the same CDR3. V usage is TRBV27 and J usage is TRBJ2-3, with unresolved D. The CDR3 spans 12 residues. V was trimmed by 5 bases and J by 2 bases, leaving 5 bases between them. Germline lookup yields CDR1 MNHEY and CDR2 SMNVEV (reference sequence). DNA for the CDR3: TGTGCCAGCAGTCCGAACACAGATACGCAGTATTTT. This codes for CASSPNTDTQYF.

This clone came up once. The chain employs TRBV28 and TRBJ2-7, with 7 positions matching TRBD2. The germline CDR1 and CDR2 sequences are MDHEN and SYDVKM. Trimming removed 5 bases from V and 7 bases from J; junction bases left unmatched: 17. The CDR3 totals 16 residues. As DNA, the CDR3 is TGTGCCAGCAGTGAACCCCCTCCTAGCGGTTATTATGAGCAGTACTTC. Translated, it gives CASSEPPPSGYYEQYF.

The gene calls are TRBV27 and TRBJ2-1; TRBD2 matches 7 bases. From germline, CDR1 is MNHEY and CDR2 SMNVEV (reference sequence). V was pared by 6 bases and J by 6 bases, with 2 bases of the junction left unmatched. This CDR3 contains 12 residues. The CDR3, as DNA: TGTGCCAGCAGCTGGGAGGGCAATGAGCAGTTCTTC. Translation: CASSWEGNEQFF.

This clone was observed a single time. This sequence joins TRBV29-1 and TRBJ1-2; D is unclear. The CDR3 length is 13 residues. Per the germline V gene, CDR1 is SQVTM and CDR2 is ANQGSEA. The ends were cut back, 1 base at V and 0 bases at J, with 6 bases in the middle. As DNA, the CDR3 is TGCAGCGTTGAAGGCCCAGCTAACTATGGCTACACCTTC. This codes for CSVEGPANYGYTF.

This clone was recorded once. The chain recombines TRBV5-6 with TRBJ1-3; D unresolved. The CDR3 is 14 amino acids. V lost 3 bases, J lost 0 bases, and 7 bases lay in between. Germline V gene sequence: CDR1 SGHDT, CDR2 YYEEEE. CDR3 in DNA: TGTGCCAGCAGCTACGACTACTCTGGAAACACCATATATTTT. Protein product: CASSYDYSGNTIYF.

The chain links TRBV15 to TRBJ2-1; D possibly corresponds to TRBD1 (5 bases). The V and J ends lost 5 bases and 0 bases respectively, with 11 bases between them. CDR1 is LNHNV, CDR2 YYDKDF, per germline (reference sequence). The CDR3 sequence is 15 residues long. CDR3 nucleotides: TGTGCCACCAGCTTAGGGGCAAGCTCCTACAATGAGCAGTTCTTC. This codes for CATSLGASSYNEQFF.

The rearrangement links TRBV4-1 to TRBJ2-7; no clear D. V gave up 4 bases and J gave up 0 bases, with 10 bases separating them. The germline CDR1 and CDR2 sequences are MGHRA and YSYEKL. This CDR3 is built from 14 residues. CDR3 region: CASSPVVSSYEQYF. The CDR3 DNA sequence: TGCGCCAGCAGCCCCGTGGTAAGCTCCTACGAGCAGTACTTC.

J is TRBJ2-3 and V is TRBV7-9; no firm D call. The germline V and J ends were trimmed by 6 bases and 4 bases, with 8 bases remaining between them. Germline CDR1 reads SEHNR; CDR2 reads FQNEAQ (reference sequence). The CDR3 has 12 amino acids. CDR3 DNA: TGTGCCAGCAGTTATCCCCCAGATACGCAGTATTTT. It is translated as CASSYPPDTQYF.

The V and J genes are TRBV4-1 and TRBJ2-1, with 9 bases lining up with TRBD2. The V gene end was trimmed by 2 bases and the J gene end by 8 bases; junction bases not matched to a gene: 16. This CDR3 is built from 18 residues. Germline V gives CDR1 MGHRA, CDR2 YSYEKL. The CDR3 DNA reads TGCGCCAGCAGCCAAAACCACGGCGCGGGAGGGCTGCCTTATGAGCAGTTCTTC. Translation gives CASSQNHGAGGLPYEQFF.

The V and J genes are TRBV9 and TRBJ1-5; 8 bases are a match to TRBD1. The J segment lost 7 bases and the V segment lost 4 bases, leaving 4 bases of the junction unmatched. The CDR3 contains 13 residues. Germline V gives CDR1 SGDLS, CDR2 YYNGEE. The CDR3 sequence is CASSPTGAQPQHF. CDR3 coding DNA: TGTGCCAGCAGCCCGACAGGGGCCCAGCCCCAGCATTTT.

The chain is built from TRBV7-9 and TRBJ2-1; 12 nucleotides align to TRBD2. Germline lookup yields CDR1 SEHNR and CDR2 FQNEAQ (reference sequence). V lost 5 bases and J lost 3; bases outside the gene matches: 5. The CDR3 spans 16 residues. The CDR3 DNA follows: TGTGCCAGCAGCACAGGGACTAGCGGGTTCTACAATGAGCAGTTCTTC. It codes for CASSTGTSGFYNEQFF.

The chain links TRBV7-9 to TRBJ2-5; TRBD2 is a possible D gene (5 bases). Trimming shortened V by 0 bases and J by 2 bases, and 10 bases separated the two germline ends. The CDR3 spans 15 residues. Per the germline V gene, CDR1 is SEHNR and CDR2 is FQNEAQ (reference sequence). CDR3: CASSLASLAQETQYF. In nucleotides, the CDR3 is TGTGCCAGCAGCTTAGCCTCCCTAGCACAAGAGACCCAGTACTTC.

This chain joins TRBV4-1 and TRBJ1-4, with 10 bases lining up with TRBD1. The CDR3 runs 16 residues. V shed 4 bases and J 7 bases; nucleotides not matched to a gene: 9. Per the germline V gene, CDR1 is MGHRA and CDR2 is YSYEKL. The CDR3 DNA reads TGCGCCAGCAGCCCAGAACCGGGACAGGGGCGTGAAAAACTGTTTTTT. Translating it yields CASSPEPGQGREKLFF.

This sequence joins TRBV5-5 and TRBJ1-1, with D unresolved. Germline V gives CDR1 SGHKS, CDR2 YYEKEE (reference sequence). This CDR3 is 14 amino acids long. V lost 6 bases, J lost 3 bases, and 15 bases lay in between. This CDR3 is CASNPGSSYTEAFF. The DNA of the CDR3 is TGTGCCAGCAACCCGGGATCTTCCTACACTGAAGCTTTCTTT. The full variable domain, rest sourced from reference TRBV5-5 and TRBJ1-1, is DAGVTQSPTHLIKTRGQQVTLRCSPISGHKSVSWYQQVLGQGPQFIFQYYEKEERGRGNFPDRFSARQFPNYSSELNVNALLLGDSALYLCASNPGSSYTEAFFGQGTRLTVV.

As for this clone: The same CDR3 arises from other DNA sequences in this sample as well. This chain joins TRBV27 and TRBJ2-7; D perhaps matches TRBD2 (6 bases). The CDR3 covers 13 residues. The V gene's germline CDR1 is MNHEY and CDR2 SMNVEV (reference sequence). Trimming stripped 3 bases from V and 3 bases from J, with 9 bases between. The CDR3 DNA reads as TGTGCCAGCAGTTTGGACGGGGGCTACGAGCAGTACTTC. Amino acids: CASSLDGGYEQYF.